This T cell receptor (beta chain) was retrieved from a study of T cell responses to AZD1222 COVID-19 vaccine. Whole-study results and caveats: In a largely white British group with more females than males, clonal diversity was possibly underestimated. Unmutated regions of variants are reportedly targeted by nearly half of spike-specific TCRs.

Produced via immunoSEQ multiplex PCR; TCRdb's table is partial and in-frame only. The sample has approximately 99,000 clones; around 84% are singletons. CDR3 length: 17 amino acids. Germline CDR1 and CDR2: SEHNR and FQNEAQ (reference sequence). Trimming left V 5 bases short and J 0 bases short, with 14 bases between. On this clone itself: The antigen is not known.

This clonotype was sampled from an adult in good health. The genes are TRBV7-9 and TRBJ1-6, with D unresolved. The sample was peripheral blood, taken on day 0 of AZD1222 vaccination. CDR3 in amino acids: CASSPPLTSSYNSPLHF. In nucleotides, the CDR3 is TGTGCCAGCAGCCCCCCCCTCACCAGCTCCTATAATTCACCCCTCCACTTT.